Listed here are 2 T cell receptor beta chains from one sample, sequenced in a study of T cell responses to AZD1222 COVID-19 vaccine. Assay: immunoSEQ multiplex PCR; the TCRdb copy retains only in-frame clones and omits some. The profile shows about 130,000 clones, 90% to 95% of them singletons. Sequencing was performed on peripheral blood, taken on day 0 of AZD1222 vaccination. Source of these receptors: an adult in good health.

This clone occurred once. This rearrangement joins TRBV4-2 to TRBJ1-5; D is undetermined. Deletions cut 0 bases from V and 6 bases from J, with 12 bases between. This CDR3 contains 15 residues. Germline V CDR1 and CDR2: LGHNA, YNFKEQ. CDR3 sequence (DNA): TGTGCCAGCAGCCAAGATGTTAACCCAATTCAGCCCCAGCATTTT. It specifies CASSQDVNPIQPQHF.

This chain links TRBV19 with TRBJ1-2; D unclear. V lost 2 bases to trimming and J lost 4 bases, with 8 bases between them. The CDR3 has 13 residues. The V gene's germline CDR1 is LNHDA and CDR2 SQIVND (reference sequence). The CDR3 DNA sequence: TGTGCCAGTAGTATATTAAGGACCTATGGCTACACCTTC. This gives the protein CASSILRTYGYTF.